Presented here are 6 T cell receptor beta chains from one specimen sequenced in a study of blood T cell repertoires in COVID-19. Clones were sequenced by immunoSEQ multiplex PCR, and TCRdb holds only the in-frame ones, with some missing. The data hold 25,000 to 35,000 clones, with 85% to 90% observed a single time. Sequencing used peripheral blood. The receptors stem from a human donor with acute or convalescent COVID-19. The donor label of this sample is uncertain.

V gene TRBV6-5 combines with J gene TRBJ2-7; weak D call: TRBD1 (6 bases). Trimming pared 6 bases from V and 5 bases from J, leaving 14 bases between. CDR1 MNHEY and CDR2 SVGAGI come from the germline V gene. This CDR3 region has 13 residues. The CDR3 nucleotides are TGTGCCAGCAGCCCACAGGGTCAGAACGAGCAGTACTTC. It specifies CASSPQGQNEQYF.

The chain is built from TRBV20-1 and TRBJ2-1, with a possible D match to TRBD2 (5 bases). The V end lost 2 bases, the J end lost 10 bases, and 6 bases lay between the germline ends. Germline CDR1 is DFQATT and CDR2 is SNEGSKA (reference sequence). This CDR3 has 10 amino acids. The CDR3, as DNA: TGCAGTGCTAGACGGGAAGAGCAGTTCTTC. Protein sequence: CSARREEQFF.

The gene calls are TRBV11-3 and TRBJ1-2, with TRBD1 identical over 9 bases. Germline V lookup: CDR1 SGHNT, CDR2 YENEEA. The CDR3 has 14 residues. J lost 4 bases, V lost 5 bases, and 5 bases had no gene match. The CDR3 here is CASSVDRGTYGYTF. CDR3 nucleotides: TGTGCCAGCAGCGTCGACAGGGGGACCTATGGCTACACCTTC. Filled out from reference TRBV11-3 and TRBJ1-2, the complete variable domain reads EAGVVQSPRYKIIEKKQPVAFWCNPISGHNTLYWYLQNLGQGPELLIRYENEEAVDDSQLPKDRFSAERLKGVDSTLKIQPAELGDSAVYLCASSVDRGTYGYTFGSGTRLTVV.

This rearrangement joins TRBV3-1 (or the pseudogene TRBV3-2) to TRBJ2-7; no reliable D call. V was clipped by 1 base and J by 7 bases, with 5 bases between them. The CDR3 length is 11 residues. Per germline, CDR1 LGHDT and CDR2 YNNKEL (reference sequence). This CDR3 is CASSQAQEQYF. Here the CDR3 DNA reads TGTGCCAGCAGCCAAGCCCAAGAGCAGTACTTC.

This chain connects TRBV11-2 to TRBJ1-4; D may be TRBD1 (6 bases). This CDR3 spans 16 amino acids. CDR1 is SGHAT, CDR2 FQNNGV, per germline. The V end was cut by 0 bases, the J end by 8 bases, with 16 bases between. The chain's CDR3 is CASSLDQWGLKEKLFF. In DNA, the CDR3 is TGTGCCAGCAGCTTAGATCAATGGGGGCTCAAAGAAAAACTGTTTTTT.

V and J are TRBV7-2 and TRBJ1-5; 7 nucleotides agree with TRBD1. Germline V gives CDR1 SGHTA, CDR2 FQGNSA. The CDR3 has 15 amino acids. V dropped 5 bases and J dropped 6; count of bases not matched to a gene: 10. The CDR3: CASSRDSQNLQPQHF. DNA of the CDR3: TGTGCCAGCAGCCGGGACAGTCAAAACCTTCAGCCCCAGCATTTT.